This T cell receptor beta chain was sequenced in a study of cytomegalovirus exposure and HLA in healthy donors (TCRdb year 2017). Regarding the complete study: According to an earlier analysis of a few hundred of the donors, 150 million to 200 million T cells yielded 90 million to 130 million unique TCR beta sequences and approximately 300 Gb of sequence data. A later genetic analysis used genome-wide SNP genotypes for about 60% of the roughly 700 donors, treating that subset as a discovery cohort. In an earlier analysis of roughly 600 of the donors, high-throughput TCR beta sequencing was used to judge whether each TCR beta V gene segment behaved as functional or pseudogenic. About 300 gigabases of sequencing data and 78 million or so unique TCR sequences were included in an early release covering over 600 HLA-typed donors. Along with the approximately 600-subject first cohort, a separate validation cohort of approximately 110 different subjects was used. Among about 400 genotyped donors of the cohort, an average of approximately 200,000 unique TCR beta nucleotide sequences was sequenced per donor, of which 15% to 20% were non-productive. The genetic ancestry cluster associated with self-reported Caucasian donors included about 84% of the 398 genotyped donors. The study aimed to test whether cataloging public T cell receptors could reveal signatures of past pathogen exposure. HLA typing included class I and class II loci at four-digit resolution. The study profiled the T cell repertoires of about 720 subjects by immunosequencing and related them to cytomegalovirus serostatus. Five DR-DQ haplotypes were treated as single units for association and clustering because of strong linkage in the cohort. To predict cytomegalovirus infection status, the study combined high-throughput TCR immunosequencing, statistical association of individual TCRs with disease status, and machine learning. Donor age, sex, ethnicity and CMV serostatus were compiled alongside the repertoire data. All discovery cohort repertoires had been generated on a single sequencing platform. Rather than using new phenotypic data, the later analysis identified candidate immune exposures from TCR beta sequences and from how often those sequences occurred across donors. The number of typed donors differed by locus: about 620-630 for A, B, C, DRB1 and DQB1; approximately 540 for DQA1; 606 for DPA1; and about 450 for DPB1. A later analysis re-analyzed previously published TCR beta repertoires from roughly 630 donors and added high-resolution HLA genotyping to study TCR occurrence patterns. Broader findings and caveats from the paper: Some IMGT-functional V segments, including TRBV6-2 and TRBV6-3, could not be told apart with the 87-base-pair reads, so those segments were excluded. Broadly in line with IMGT annotations, most TCR beta V segments showed up in productive rearrangements about 87% or about 30% of the time in an earlier analysis of around 600 of the donors. In a later genetic analysis, fewer N-insertions in productive TCRs were reported among donors in an Asian-associated ancestry cluster than the roughly 700-donor mean. A later analysis associated 15,000 to 20,000 TCR beta sequences with specific HLA alleles at a false discovery rate of 0.05. The sequencing pipeline was judged likely to have produced a cluster of highly shared sequence variants as a technical artifact. In a later analysis, HLA-associated TCR beta chains were found to be more clonally expanded and to have lower generation probabilities than equally common non-associated chains. Correlated functional status among segregating V segments might be attributable to linkage disequilibrium, but an unknown experimental factor could not be ruled out. The study listed around 160 TCR beta chains as associated with cytomegalovirus. According to a later analysis, TCR association rates differed among HLA loci, with DRB1 alleles showing the most associated TCRs and HLA-C alleles showing the fewest. In a later analysis, several top co-occurrence clusters were reported to appear linked to parvovirus B19, influenza, CMV and Epstein-Barr virus. Because HLA typing was missing for some donors at each locus, association tests included only the typed subset. In vitro tests confirmed that a few of the cytomegalovirus-associated TCR beta chains recognize cytomegalovirus antigens. In a later analysis, most CMV-associated TCR beta chains were found to appear HLA-restricted, with HLA associations seemingly driven largely by CMV exposure. A further reported finding was that TCR beta sequences accurately predicted the HLA-A and HLA-B alleles for most subjects in the first cohort. In a later genetic analysis, a missense DCLRE1C variant was associated with V-gene and J-gene trimming of TCR beta chains, and the association was replicated in an independent cohort. When HLA alleles, especially DR and DQ, strongly co-occurred, attributing TCR associations to individual alleles was difficult. The authors suggested that the approach could potentially be extended to other disease states and immunological phenotypes. CMV serostatus was the only immune exposure information available for the cohort. Sequencing depth was assumed to be roughly uniform across donors in the presence/absence analyses, though that assumption may not hold. In both the original and validation cohorts, the classifier was reported to diagnose cytomegalovirus status with high specificity and sensitivity. Because counts were too low, about 18 rarely observed V segments, including chromosome 9 orphons, were excluded from the earlier analysis of several hundred of the donors. Most TCR sequences were observed very rarely across donors, whereas some public TCRs were present in many individuals. The cohort was sequenced for TCR beta chains only, and without alpha or paired-chain data the features that could be detected were limited.

CDR1 and CDR2, looked up from the germline V gene, are MNHNS and SASEGT. Taken from cysteine to phenylalanine, the CDR3 has 14 residues. CDR3 DNA only is kept here, 42 bases in frame from base 1. V ends up 2 bases short and J 5 bases short, with an unmatched junction base count of 5. The cohort consisted of hundreds of healthy bone marrow donors. At the time of sampling, every cohort member was nominally healthy, though immune exposures that went unrecorded were likely present. The donor tested CMV seropositive and was one of the 289 seropositive cohort members. A peripheral blood sample was collected from each donor, and TCR beta sequencing was performed on peripheral blood mononuclear cells. The Qiagen DNeasy Blood Extraction Kit was used to extract genomic DNA from the blood cell samples. Preparation of the library involved the immunoSEQ multiplex PCR assay. The multiplex PCR relied on a mix of 60 forward primers for TCR Vbeta segments and 13 reverse primers for TCR Jbeta segments. A multiplex PCR assay on genomic DNA amplified the CDR3 region of rearranged TCR beta genes. The Illumina HiSeq System was used to sequence the amplified TCR beta libraries as 87-base-pair reads. In the paper's pipeline: A later analysis counted tens of millions of unique TCR beta chains across the 670 or so repertoires, and some 11 million of these chains were shared by at least two donors. A nearest-neighbor algorithm error-corrected the raw reads and collapsed the reads into unique sequences, merging closely related sequences to remove PCR and sequencing errors. CDR3 sequences were aligned to IMGT reference sequences to assign V, D and J gene segments. For a sequence to be retained, at least a six-nucleotide match to both a V gene segment and a J gene segment was required. A rearrangement counted as productive if the CDR3 had no stop codons and remained in frame with V and J, and every other rearrangement counted as non-productive. Following IMGT convention, CDR3 was defined as the stretch from the second conserved V-encoded cysteine to the conserved J-encoded phenylalanine. In an earlier analysis of 587 of the donors, sequences lacking an unambiguous match to a single V gene segment were excluded. An earlier analysis of 587 of the donors called V segments functional above 56.7% productive rearrangements and segregating when the between-donor standard deviation exceeded 5%. A statistical classification framework was built for diagnosing cytomegalovirus status from the catalog of TCR beta chain sequences. In a later analysis, V and J genes were assigned by comparing TCR nucleotide sequences against IMGT/GENE-DB human TR gene sequences. Using the TCRdist pipeline, a later analysis assigned CDR3 sequences along with most-parsimonious VDJ recombination scenarios. In a later analysis, each TCR beta chain was defined by its CDR3 amino acid sequence together with its V-gene family, and reads lacking a unique V-gene family were excluded. A later analysis removed 550 to 700 highly shared, low-generation-probability nucleotide sequences to deal with suspected cross-contamination and a sequencing artifact. In a later analysis, a clonal expansion index for each public chain was calculated from normalized within-repertoire ranks of inferred template counts. Generation probabilities in a later analysis came from a VDJ recombination model fitted to out-of-frame rearrangements, and those results were checked against IGoR. Hypergeometric tests were used in a later analysis to score TCR-TCR, TCR-HLA and TCR-CMV co-occurrence, with a repertoire-size bias correction applied to the TCR pairs. False discovery rates were estimated in a later analysis by permuting HLA or CMV assignments 20 times. In a later analysis, co-occurring TCRs were grouped using DBSCAN, and TCRdist sequence similarity was added for clustering within HLA-allele-positive subsets. Repertoires with fewer than 30,000 or more than 120,000 public chains, plus five repertoires with anomalous nucleotide sharing, were excluded from co-occurrence clustering. As stored in TCRdb, this immuneACCESS dataset retains in-frame rearrangements with V and J assigned. A fraction of the clones does not appear; measured against another copy, unresolved V genes explain less than half of the discrepancy, and the remainder lacks a known reason. That table gives V, J and clone size, and the DNA gave D and trimming. This sample is represented by around 110,000 clones; 82% of them were singletons. Under 3.5% of the sample comes from the top ten.

Regarding this clone: The antigen it binds to is not known. No clone much larger than this one lies a single base away; base qualities are absent.

Sequencing was performed on PBMCs. This receptor was obtained from a man aged 25-40 years in good health and CMV-seropositive. The V and J segments used are TRBV6-1 and TRBJ2-5, with 7 bases matching TRBD2. DNA sequence: TGTGCCAGCAGTGAAAAGGACGGGAGGGAGACCCAGTACTTC. This is translated as CASSEKDGRETQYF.